Listed here are 26 T cell receptor beta chains from one sample, sequenced in a study of T cells in Graves' hyperthyroidism and ophthalmopathy. Amplification targeted TCR beta CDR3 regions from RNA transcripts. Researchers ran a first-round RT-PCR on the TCR CDR3 using the HTBI primer set. TCRdb reprocessed the multiplex PCR reads via MiXCR and lists one record per CDR3 protein. The data contain about 680,000 distinct CDR3 sequences, 35% of them singletons. Sequenced input: blood. The receptor source for this set is a woman aged 40 to 50 with Graves' hyperthyroidism.

This clonotype was observed a handful of times. The chain has TRBV20-1 and TRBJ1-2; D is unresolved. CDR1 is DFQATT and CDR2 is SNEGSKA in the germline V gene (reference sequence). The CDR3 contains 14 residues. Deletions cut 0 bases from V and 8 bases from J, with 16 bases between. The CDR3 DNA reads as TGCAGTGCTAGAGAAATGGGCAGCCCTATAGGCTACACCTTC. Translated: CSAREMGSPIGYTF.

In this sample, this clonotype turned up many times. The V and J genes are TRBV5-1 and TRBJ1-1; D not certain. The CDR3 loop spans 14 amino acids. Trimming took off 0 bases at V and 3 bases at J, with 9 bases between the two ends. CDR1 and CDR2 (germline): SGHRS, YFSETQ. The CDR3 here is CASSLAMVDTEAFF. CDR3 nucleotides: TGCGCCAGCAGCTTGGCGATGGTGGACACTGAAGCTTTCTTT.

Many counts were recorded for this clonotype. The chain is built from TRBV2 and TRBJ1-5; tentative D call: TRBD1 (6 bases). Germline V gene lookup returns CDR1 SNHLY and CDR2 FYNNEI. CDR3 length: 15 residues. V lost 6 bases and J 1 base, leaving 13 bases between the germline ends. The CDR3 here is CASRQQGSSNQPQHF. CDR3 nucleotide sequence: TGTGCCAGCAGACAACAGGGCTCGAGCAATCAGCCCCAGCATTTT. Complete variable domain (other parts from reference TRBV2 and TRBJ1-5): EPEVTQTPSHQVTQMGQEVILRCVPISNHLYFYWYRQILGQKVEFLVSFYNNEISEKSEIFDDQFSVERPDGSNFTLKIRSTKLEDSAMYFCASRQQGSSNQPQHFGDGTRLSIL.

This sequence joins TRBV12-3 or TRBV12-4 and TRBJ1-2; D is unclear. The CDR3 is made up of 13 amino acids. Trimming removed 6 bases at V and 8 bases at J, with 16 bases between. The CDR3 DNA is TGTGCCAGCAGACTAGGACGGATGCGGGGCTACACCTTC. Translation gives CASRLGRMRGYTF.

Ten or more counts support this clonotype. This CDR3 is CSARDSGVLETQYF. CDR3 sequence (DNA): TGCAGTGCTAGAGATTCCGGGGTGCTGGAGACCCAGTACTTC. The J gene is TRBJ2-5, the V gene TRBV20-1, with D possibly being TRBD2 (5 bases). This CDR3 comprises 14 residues. CDR1 and CDR2 (germline): DFQATT, SNEGSKA (reference sequence). V was cut by 0 bases and J by 5 bases, with 13 bases left in between.

This clonotype was counted at least ten times. The chain links TRBV10-2 to TRBJ1-1; weak D call: TRBD1 (5 bases). Trimming stripped 10 bases from V and 1 base from J, with 10 bases between. Germline V gene data show CDR1 as WSHSY and CDR2 as SAAADI. This CDR3 has 12 residues. CDR3 nucleotides: TGCGCCACCGGAAGGGGGAACACTGAAGCTTTCTTT. Its translation: CATGRGNTEAFF.

The table lists this clonotype with many counts. The CDR3 spells CSAREAGQGSGANVLTF. The CDR3 DNA sequence: TGCAGTGCTAGAGAGGCGGGACAGGGCTCTGGGGCCAACGTCCTGACTTTC. The chain links TRBV20-1 to TRBJ2-6; 9 nucleotides match TRBD1. Per the germline V gene, CDR1 is DFQATT and CDR2 is SNEGSKA (reference sequence). The CDR3 loop spans 17 amino acids. The ends lost 0 bases at V and 0 bases at J; junction bases unmatched: 3.

About this clonotype itself: The junction departs from the called germline gene at one end, perhaps through a read error. The chain is built from TRBV19 and TRBJ1-3, with D perhaps matching TRBD1 (5 bases). Germline CDR1 is LNHDA and CDR2 is SQIVND (reference sequence). CDR3 length equals 16 residues. In nucleotides, the CDR3 is TGTGCCAGTAGCACGCTTGGAACAGGCTCTGTAAACACCATATATTTT. Protein: CASSTLGTGSVNTIYF.

This clonotype was counted once. The V and J genes are TRBV3-1 and TRBJ2-7, with TRBD1 as a possible D gene (5 bases). The CDR3 contains 13 residues. V lost 3 bases, J lost 4 bases, and 10 bases lay in between. CDR1 LGHDT and CDR2 YNNKEL come from the germline V gene (reference sequence). For the CDR3, the DNA is TGTGCCAGCAGCCATGGACAAGGGTACGAGCAGTACTTC. Translating gives CASSHGQGYEQYF.

This clonotype has at least ten counts. This chain connects TRBV11-2 to TRBJ1-1; D is unclear. The CDR3 consists of 16 residues. Germline loops: CDR1 SGHAT, CDR2 FQNNGV. Trimming stripped 1 base from V and 4 bases from J, with 16 bases between. The CDR3 spells CASSLVPSSMGTEAFF. The CDR3 DNA sequence: TGTGCCAGCAGCTTAGTCCCGTCCTCGATGGGCACTGAAGCTTTCTTT. Supplemented by reference TRBV11-2 and TRBJ1-1, the full variable domain reads EAGVAQSPRYKIIEKRQSVAFWCNPISGHATLYWYQQILGQGPKLLIQFQNNGVVDDSQLPKDRFSAERLKGVDSTLKIQPAKLEDSAVYLCASSLVPSSMGTEAFFGQGTRLTVV.

The V gene is TRBV10-2, the J gene TRBJ2-7; TRBD2 aligns across 13 bases. The J call is in doubt because the DNA end fits TRBJ2-1 better. CDR1 is WSHSY, CDR2 SAAADI, per germline. The CDR3 totals 14 residues. In DNA form, the CDR3 reads TGCGCCAGCAGACTAGCGGGAGGGGGCAATGAGCAGTTCTTC. This encodes CASRLAGGGNEQFF.

The sample holds many counts of this clonotype. This chain links TRBV7-2 with TRBJ1-2; 7 nucleotides align to TRBD1. The V gene's germline CDR1 is SGHTA and CDR2 FQGNSA. V lost 0 bases, J lost 6 bases, and 1 base stayed unmatched. The CDR3 length is 13 residues. CDR3 coding DNA: TGTGCCAGCAGCTTAGCAACAGGGGATGGCTACACCTTC. It codes for CASSLATGDGYTF.

This clonotype was counted between two and nine times. The chain has TRBV10-1 and TRBJ1-1; no reliable D call. V was pared by 6 bases and J by 3 bases, with 8 bases between. This CDR3 contains 12 residues. Germline V lookup: CDR1 WNHNN, CDR2 SYGVQD (reference sequence). CDR3 nucleotide sequence: TGCGCCAGCAGCGGCCCGGACACTGAAGCTTTCTTT. This translates into CASSGPDTEAFF.

This clonotype was counted a few times. The chain carries TRBV6-1 and TRBJ1-5; no clear D. The V end was cut by 4 bases, the J end by 6 bases, with 10 bases between. The CDR3 consists of 13 residues. Germline V gene data show CDR1 as MNHNS and CDR2 as SASEGT. CDR3 in amino acids: CASSVGWSQPQHF. CDR3 in DNA: TGTGCCAGCAGTGTAGGGTGGAGTCAGCCCCAGCATTTT.

Comments on this clonotype: This sequence may be a read error, since a much larger clone differs from it by one base. J is TRBJ1-6 and V is TRBV19; 7 nucleotides align to TRBD1. Looked up from germline, CDR1 is LNHDA and CDR2 is SQIVND (reference sequence). CDR3 length: 15 amino acids. V trimming: 8 bases; J trimming: 9 bases; junction bases outside the gene matches: 13. The CDR3 region has the DNA TGTGCCAGTTGGGGAAGATCAGGGGGTGCTTCACCCCTCCACTTT. Translation gives CASWGRSGGASPLHF.

The chain has TRBV20-1 and TRBJ1-1, with 7 bases identical to TRBD1. This CDR3 region has 14 residues. Trimming at V came to 5 bases and at J to 1 base, leaving 7 bases not matched to a gene. Germline-derived CDR1 and CDR2 are DFQATT and SNEGSKA (reference sequence). The CDR3 protein is CSALTGTANTEAFF. In DNA, the CDR3 is TGCAGTGCTCTTACCGGGACAGCGAACACTGAAGCTTTCTTT.

This clonotype was recorded at least ten times. The rearrangement joins TRBV5-4 to TRBJ2-5; D call uncertain. The CDR3 is 13 amino acids. Trimming took 4 bases from V and 5 from J, leaving 12 bases between them. CDR1 and CDR2 (germline): SGHNT, YYREEE (reference sequence). The CDR3 spells CASSRASRETQYF. The DNA of the CDR3 is TGTGCCAGCAGCAGGGCATCTAGGGAGACCCAGTACTTC.

This clonotype appeared a single time. The junction does not match germline at one end; this may be a read error. V is TRBV28 and J is TRBJ1-2; D gene uncertain. CDR3 length: 12 amino acids. CDR1 is MDHEN, CDR2 SYDVKM, per germline. DNA for the CDR3: TGTGCCAGCGGTTTAATGTCTTATGGCTACACCTTC. It is translated as CASGLMSYGYTF.

This clonotype was detected only a few times. The genes are TRBV5-1 and TRBJ1-1; D might be TRBD1 (6 bases). The CDR3 loop spans 15 amino acids. Germline V lookup: CDR1 SGHRS, CDR2 YFSETQ. Trimming left V 6 bases short and J 5 bases short, with 20 bases between. This CDR3 reads CASMNGDRLGTEAFF. CDR3 DNA sequence: TGCGCCAGCATGAACGGAGACAGGCTGGGGACTGAAGCTTTCTTT.

The J gene is TRBJ2-1, the V gene TRBV24-1; unclear D gene. Germline CDR1 reads KGHDR; CDR2 reads SFDVKD. Trimming removed 9 bases from V and 5 bases from J, with 10 bases in between. The length of the CDR3 is 12 residues. The CDR3 DNA follows: TGTGCCACCGGGTGGGGAAACAATGAGCAGTTCTTC. The encoded protein is CATGWGNNEQFF.

The chain carries TRBV20-1 and TRBJ1-1; a weak D match, TRBD1 (5 bases). The germline V gene encodes CDR1 DFQATT and CDR2 SNEGSKA (reference sequence). The CDR3 contains 15 residues. The germline V and J ends were trimmed by 5 bases and 3 bases, with 19 bases remaining between them. In DNA, the CDR3 is TGCAGTGCTCCCTACGCCGGGGCGTCGGACACTGAAGCTTTCTTT. It encodes CSAPYAGASDTEAFF.

This clonotype has only a few counts. Relative to the germline gene, one junction end is altered; a read error may explain this. The CDR3 loop reads CASSSQDPGRFFNF. The CDR3 nucleotides are TGTGCCAGCAGCTCTCAGGACCCGGGTAGATTCTTCAACTTC. The chain employs TRBV7-8 and TRBJ1-2; D gene ambiguous. This CDR3 has 14 residues. CDR1 and CDR2 (germline): SGHVS, FQNEAQ.

In regard to this clonotype: A much larger clone lies a single base off, so this may be a read error. This chain uses TRBV29-1 with TRBJ1-2; D gene ambiguous. Germline V gene data show CDR1 as SQVTM and CDR2 as ANQGSEA. This CDR3 has 12 amino acids. V was shortened by 3 bases and J by 7 bases, with 12 bases between the two germline ends. CDR3 sequence: CSVDDQWRGYTF. The CDR3 bases are TGCAGCGTTGACGACCAATGGCGTGGCTACACCTTC.

This clonotype was observed at least ten times. The chain combines TRBV2 with TRBJ1-2; D is undetermined. Trimming left V 6 bases short and J 7 bases short, with 9 bases between. The germline CDR1 and CDR2 sequences are SNHLY and FYNNEI. This CDR3 contains 11 residues. The CDR3 nucleotides are TGTGCCAGCAGATACAGTACTGGCTACACCTTC. Translating it yields CASRYSTGYTF.

This clonotype appeared a few times. The CDR3 protein is CASSPRTSKGETQYF. CDR3 in DNA: TGTGCCAGCAGCCCGCGGACTAGTAAGGGAGAGACCCAGTACTTC. V is TRBV12-3 or TRBV12-4 and J is TRBJ2-5; 7 positions agree with TRBD2. CDR3 length: 15 amino acids. With 6 bases clipped from V and 4 bases from J, the junction kept 11 bases outside the gene matches.

J is TRBJ1-2 and V is TRBV10-2, with 9 bases identical to TRBD1. V lost 3 bases, J lost 4 bases, and 6 bases stayed unmatched. CDR1 is WSHSY, CDR2 SAAADI, per germline. CDR3 length: 15 residues. CDR3 loop: CASSEGLQGAYGYTF. DNA for the CDR3: TGCGCCAGCAGTGAAGGACTACAGGGGGCCTATGGCTACACCTTC.